A single sample is the source of the 21 T cell receptor beta chains below, sequenced in a study of T cell repertoires in cytomegalovirus infection. One entry per CDR3 protein, called by TCRdb with MiXCR from the reads. The sample includes around 450,000 distinct CDR3 sequences, around 32% of them seen just once. The source material was PBMCs. These receptors were collected from a human donor in good health (CMV status not recorded). Some clones in this sample may be carry-over from other donors' samples.

The chain couples TRBV19 to TRBJ1-5; maybe TRBD1 (6 bases). Germline CDR1 is LNHDA and CDR2 is SQIVND (reference sequence). The CDR3 loop spans 17 amino acids. The ends were cut back, 3 bases at V and 2 bases at J, with 17 bases in the middle. This CDR3 reads CASSIRGGGLGNQPQHF. In DNA, the CDR3 is TGTGCCAGTAGTATTAGGGGGGGGGGCCTGGGCAATCAGCCCCAGCATTTT. The full variable domain, in which reference TRBV19 and TRBJ1-5 provide the parts outside the CDR3, is DGGITQSPKYLFRKEGQNVTLSCEQNLNHDAMYWYRQDPGQGLRLIYYSQIVNDFQKGDIAEGYSVSREKKESFPLTVTSAQKNPTAFYLCASSIRGGGLGNQPQHFGDGTRLSIL.

CDR3 in amino acids: CAIRSGTTSTDTQYF. CDR3 coding DNA: TGTGCCATCAGATCCGGGACAACTAGCACAGATACGCAGTATTTT. The V and J genes are TRBV10-3 and TRBJ2-3, with D perhaps matching TRBD1 (6 bases). This CDR3 region has 15 residues. Germline loops: CDR1 ENHRY, CDR2 SYGVKD. V shed 6 bases and J shed 0 bases, with 13 bases lying between them.

The chain is built from TRBV6-1 and TRBJ1-6; no clear D gene. There are 15 residues in the CDR3. Between the trimmed V and J ends, which lost 1 base and 6 bases, there was a span of 10 bases. Germline loops: CDR1 MNHNS, CDR2 SASEGT. The CDR3 DNA reads TGTGCCAGCAGTGAAGGCAGTCCCATTAATTCACCCCTCCACTTT. Encoded protein: CASSEGSPINSPLHF.

This clonotype was counted between two and nine times. The V gene is TRBV6-5, the J gene TRBJ2-3; D is uncertain. Deletions cut 0 bases from V and 1 base from J, with 11 bases between. Germline CDR1 and CDR2: MNHEY and SVGAGI. CDR3 length equals 16 residues. The CDR3: CASSYSEASGTDTQYF. DNA of the CDR3: TGTGCCAGCAGTTACTCCGAGGCATCAGGCACAGATACGCAGTATTTT.

For this clonotype: This may be a read error: a much more frequent sequence differs by one nucleotide. The V and J genes are TRBV7-2 and TRBJ2-3, with TRBD1 identical over 8 bases. The germline V gene has CDR1 SGHTA and CDR2 FQGNSA. The CDR3 length is 13 residues. The CDR3 region has the DNA TGTGTCACTGTCAGGGGGCCCACAGATACGCAGTATTTT. Translation gives CVTVRGPTDTQYF.

There are a few counts of this clonotype. The rearrangement uses TRBV7-2 and TRBJ2-3; tentatively, D is TRBD1 or TRBD2 (5 bases each). This CDR3 has 14 amino acids. Germline V CDR1 and CDR2: SGHTA, FQGNSA. V dropped 5 bases and J dropped 4 bases, with 13 bases sitting between them. The CDR3 protein is CASSARASSDTQYF. The DNA for the CDR3 is TGTGCCAGCAGCGCCAGGGCTAGCTCAGATACGCAGTATTTT.

The V and J genes are TRBV20-1 and TRBJ2-3; 8 bases fit TRBD1. Germline CDR1 DFQATT, CDR2 SNEGSKA (reference sequence). V dropped 7 bases and J dropped 0; count of bases not matched to a gene: 3. The CDR3 is made up of 13 amino acids. In DNA, the CDR3 is TGCAGTGTACAGGGGGATAGCACAGATACGCAGTATTTT. Translated, it gives CSVQGDSTDTQYF.

This clonotype occurred many times. The chain joins TRBV6-1 to TRBJ2-4; D may be TRBD1 (6 bases). The germline V and J ends were trimmed by 5 bases and 1 base, with 18 bases remaining between them. CDR3 length: 17 residues. Germline V gene sequence: CDR1 MNHNS, CDR2 SASEGT. The CDR3 here is CASSTQETGKAKNIQYF. The CDR3, as DNA: TGTGCCAGCAGTACGCAAGAAACAGGGAAGGCCAAAAACATTCAGTACTTC.

A note on this clonotype: The junction does not match germline at one end; this may be a read error. The chain joins TRBV7-3 to TRBJ1-6; TRBD1 matches at 7 bases. This CDR3 is built from 16 residues. Germline CDR1 and CDR2: SGHTA and FQGTGA. In DNA form, the CDR3 reads TGTGCCAGCAGCATAACCCCGGGACAGAATAATTCACCCCTCCACTTT. This codes for CASSITPGQNNSPLHF.

The chain joins TRBV28 to TRBJ2-7, with 8 bases that match TRBD1. Trimming took 6 bases from V and 3 from J; bases not matched to a gene: 7. The length of the CDR3 is 14 residues. CDR1 and CDR2 (germline): MDHEN, SYDVKM. CDR3 DNA: TGTGCCAGCAGCCGGACAGGGTTGGTCTACGAGCAGTACTTC. Protein product: CASSRTGLVYEQYF.

On this clonotype: Given a much more abundant clone one base away, this may be a read error. This CDR3 fails to terminate in the conserved phenylalanine or tryptophan, so it likely reflects a read error. The genes are TRBV7-2 and TRBJ1-2; D remains ambiguous. Looked up from germline, CDR1 is SGHTA and CDR2 is FQGNSA. The CDR3 totals 13 residues. V lost 1 base to trimming and J lost 4 bases, with 7 bases between them. The CDR3 loop reads CASSLDMGYGYTL. CDR3 nucleotides: TGTGCCAGCAGCTTAGATATGGGCTATGGCTACACCTTA.

This clonotype was recorded many times. The chain uses TRBV7-7 and TRBJ1-2; maybe TRBD1 (5 bases). The V and J ends lost 5 bases and 6 bases respectively, with 22 bases between them. There are 16 residues in the CDR3. CDR1 SSHAT and CDR2 FNYEAQ come from the germline V gene (reference sequence). The CDR3 region has the DNA TGTGCCAGCAGCCGTCGGGACTTCCTGACCGGTAATGGCTACACCTTC. It yields the protein CASSRRDFLTGNGYTF.

This clonotype was recorded many times. The chain links TRBV12-3 or TRBV12-4 to TRBJ2-6; tentative D call: TRBD1 (6 bases). With 6 bases removed from V and 0 bases from J, the gap between germline ends came to 12 bases. The CDR3 is 16 residues long. CDR3 sequence reads: CASSPDSFSGANVLTF. The CDR3 nucleotides read TGTGCCAGCAGCCCGGACAGCTTCTCTGGGGCCAACGTCCTGACTTTC.

This clonotype was seen a handful of times. V and J are TRBV28 and TRBJ1-5; possible D gene TRBD1, 5 bases. V shed 4 bases and J shed 2 bases, with 9 bases lying between them. Per germline, CDR1 MDHEN and CDR2 SYDVKM. The CDR3 extends over 14 amino acids. CDR3 in DNA: TGTGCCAGCAGTTCCCCGGGGGGCAATCAGCCCCAGCATTTT. As protein: CASSSPGGNQPQHF.

This clonotype was seen repeatedly, ten times or more. The rearrangement links TRBV12-3 or TRBV12-4 to TRBJ1-5, with D possibly matching TRBD1 (5 bases). The CDR3 sequence is 15 residues long. Between the trimmed V and J ends, which lost 5 bases and 1 base, there was a span of 12 bases. CDR3 sequence reads: CASSGHRRSNQPQHF. The CDR3 DNA reads as TGTGCCAGCAGTGGACACAGAAGGAGCAATCAGCCCCAGCATTTT.

J is TRBJ1-2 and V is TRBV2; D not resolved. With 6 bases removed from V and 6 bases from J, the gap between germline ends came to 14 bases. Germline-derived CDR1 and CDR2 are SNHLY and FYNNEI. The CDR3 runs 13 residues. The chain's CDR3 is CASRVSASDGYTF. The CDR3 nucleotides read TGTGCCAGCAGGGTTTCCGCATCGGATGGCTACACCTTC. Drawing the rest from reference TRBV2 and TRBJ1-2, the complete variable domain is EPEVTQTPSHQVTQMGQEVILRCVPISNHLYFYWYRQILGQKVEFLVSFYNNEISEKSEIFDDQFSVERPDGSNFTLKIRSTKLEDSAMYFCASRVSASDGYTFGSGTRLTVV.

This chain connects TRBV7-9 to TRBJ1-5; no reliable D call. The germline V gene has CDR1 SEHNR and CDR2 FQNEAQ (reference sequence). This CDR3 contains 13 residues. Trimming shortened V by 5 bases and J by 5 bases, and 10 bases separated the two germline ends. The CDR3 DNA sequence: TGTGCCAGCAGCCGCGGTGGGGATCAGCCCCAGCATTTT. The encoded protein is CASSRGGDQPQHF.

In regard to this clonotype: The junction does not match germline at one end; this may be a read error. This sequence joins TRBV12-3 or TRBV12-4 and TRBJ2-1, with D perhaps TRBD2 (5 bases). The CDR3 is 15 amino acids. Written as DNA, the CDR3 is TGTGCCAGCAGTTTGGCCGGGGTTTTAGGCTGGGAGCAGTTCTTT. This codes for CASSLAGVLGWEQFF.

This clonotype came up once. The chain combines TRBV20-1 with TRBJ2-7; D uncertain. The CDR3 contains 13 residues. Trimming cost V 1 base and J 2 bases, with 9 bases left between them. Per germline, CDR1 DFQATT and CDR2 SNEGSKA (reference sequence). The CDR3 region has the DNA TGCAGTGCTAGAGCAGACGGAACCTACGAGCAGTACTTC. Its translation is CSARADGTYEQYF.

The CDR3, as DNA: TGTGCCAGCAAGCCCGGCCCTGCTAACACCGGGGAGCTGTTTTTT. Its translation is CASKPGPANTGELFF. The genes are TRBV7-9 and TRBJ2-2, with unresolved D. V was cut by 7 bases and J by 2 bases, with 14 bases left in between. Germline V CDR1 and CDR2: SEHNR, FQNEAQ (reference sequence). This CDR3 comprises 15 residues.

This clonotype has a handful of counts. The rearrangement joins TRBV19 to TRBJ1-5; 10 bases line up with TRBD1. CDR3 length: 15 amino acids. V lost 6 bases to trimming and J lost 6 bases; unmatched junction nucleotides: 8. Germline-derived CDR1 and CDR2 are LNHDA and SQIVND (reference sequence). The chain's CDR3 is CASSRDRGERQPQHF. DNA of the CDR3: TGTGCCAGTAGCCGGGACAGGGGCGAACGTCAGCCCCAGCATTTT.